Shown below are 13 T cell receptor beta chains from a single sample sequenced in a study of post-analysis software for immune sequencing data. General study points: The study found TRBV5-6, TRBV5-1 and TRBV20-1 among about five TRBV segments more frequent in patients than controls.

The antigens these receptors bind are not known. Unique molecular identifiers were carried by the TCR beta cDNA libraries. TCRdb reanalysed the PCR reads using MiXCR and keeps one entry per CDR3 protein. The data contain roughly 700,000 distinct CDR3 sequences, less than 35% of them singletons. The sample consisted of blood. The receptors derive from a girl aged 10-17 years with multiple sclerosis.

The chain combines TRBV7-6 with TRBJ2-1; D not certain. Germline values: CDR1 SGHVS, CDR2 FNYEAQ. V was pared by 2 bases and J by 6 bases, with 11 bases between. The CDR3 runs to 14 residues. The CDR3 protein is CASSLFGQSNEQFF. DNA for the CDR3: TGTGCCAGCAGCTTATTTGGTCAGAGCAATGAGCAGTTCTTC.

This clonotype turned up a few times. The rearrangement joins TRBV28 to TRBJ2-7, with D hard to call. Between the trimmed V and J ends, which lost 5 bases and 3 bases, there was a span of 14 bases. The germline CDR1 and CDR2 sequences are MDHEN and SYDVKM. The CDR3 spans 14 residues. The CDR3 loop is CASSLWTGGYEQYF. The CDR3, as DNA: TGTGCCAGCAGTCTTTGGACGGGCGGCTACGAGCAGTACTTC. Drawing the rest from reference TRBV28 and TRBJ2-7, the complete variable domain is DVKVTQSSRYLVKRTGEKVFLECVQDMDHENMFWYRQDPGLGLRLIYFSYDVKMKEKGDIPEGYSVSREKKERFSLILESASTNQTSMYLCASSLWTGGYEQYFGPGTRLTVT.

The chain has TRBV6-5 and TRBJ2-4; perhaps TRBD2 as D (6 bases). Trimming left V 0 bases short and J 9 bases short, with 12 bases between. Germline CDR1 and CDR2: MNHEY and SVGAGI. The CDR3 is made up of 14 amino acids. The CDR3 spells CASSYSPGASIQYF. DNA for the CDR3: TGTGCCAGCAGTTACTCTCCGGGAGCGAGCATTCAGTACTTC.

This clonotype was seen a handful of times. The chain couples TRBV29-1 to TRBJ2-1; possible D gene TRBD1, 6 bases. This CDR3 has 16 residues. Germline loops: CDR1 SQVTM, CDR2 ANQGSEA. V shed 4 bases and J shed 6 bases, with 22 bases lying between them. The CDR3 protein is CSVGPSWGPRGNEQFF. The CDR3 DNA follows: TGCAGCGTTGGCCCCTCTTGGGGGCCCCGCGGCAATGAGCAGTTCTTC.

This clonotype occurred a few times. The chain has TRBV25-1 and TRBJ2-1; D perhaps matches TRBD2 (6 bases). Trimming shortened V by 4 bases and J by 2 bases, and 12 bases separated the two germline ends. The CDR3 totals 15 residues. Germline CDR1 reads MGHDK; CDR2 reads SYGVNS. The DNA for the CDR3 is TGTGCCAGCAGTGTTCGCGGGGTGGCCTACAATGAGCAGTTCTTC. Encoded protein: CASSVRGVAYNEQFF.

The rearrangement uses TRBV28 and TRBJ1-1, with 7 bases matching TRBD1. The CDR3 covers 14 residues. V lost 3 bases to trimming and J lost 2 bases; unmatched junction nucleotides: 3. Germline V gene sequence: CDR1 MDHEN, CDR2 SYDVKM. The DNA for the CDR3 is TGTGCCAGCAGTTTGGGGACAGACAACACTGAAGCTTTCTTT. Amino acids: CASSLGTDNTEAFF.

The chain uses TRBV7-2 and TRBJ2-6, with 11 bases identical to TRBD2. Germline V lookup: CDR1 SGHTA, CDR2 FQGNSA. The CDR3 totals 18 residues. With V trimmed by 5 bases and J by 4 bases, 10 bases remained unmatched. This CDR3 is CASSRASGRSVGANVLTF. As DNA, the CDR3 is TGTGCCAGCAGCCGGGCTAGCGGGAGGTCCGTCGGGGCCAACGTCCTGACTTTC. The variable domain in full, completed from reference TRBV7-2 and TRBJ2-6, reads GAGVSQSPSNKVTEKGKDVELRCDPISGHTALYWYRQSLGQGLEFLIYFQGNSAPDKSGLPSDRFSAERTGGSVSTLTIQRTQQEDSAVYLCASSRASGRSVGANVLTFGAGSRLTVL.

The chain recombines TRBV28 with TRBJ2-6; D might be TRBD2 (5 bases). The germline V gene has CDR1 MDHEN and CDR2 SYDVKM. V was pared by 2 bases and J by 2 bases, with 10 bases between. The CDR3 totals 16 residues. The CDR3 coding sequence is TGTGCCAGCAGTTTACCCCCCGGGGCTGGGGCCAACGTCCTGACTTTC. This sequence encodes CASSLPPGAGANVLTF.

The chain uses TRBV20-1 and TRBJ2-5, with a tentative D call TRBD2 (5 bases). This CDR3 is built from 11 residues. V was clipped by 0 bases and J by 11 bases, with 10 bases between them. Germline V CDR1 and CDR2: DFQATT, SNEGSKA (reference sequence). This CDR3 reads CSARELEAQYF. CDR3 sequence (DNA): TGCAGTGCTAGAGAGCTGGAGGCGCAGTACTTC.

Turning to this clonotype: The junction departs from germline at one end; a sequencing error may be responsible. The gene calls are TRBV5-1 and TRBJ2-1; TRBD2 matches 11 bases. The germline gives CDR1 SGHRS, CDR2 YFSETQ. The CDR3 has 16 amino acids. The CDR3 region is CAGSLLTSGANNEQFF. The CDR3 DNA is TGCGCCGGCAGCTTGTTGACTAGCGGGGCCAACAATGAGCAGTTCTTC.

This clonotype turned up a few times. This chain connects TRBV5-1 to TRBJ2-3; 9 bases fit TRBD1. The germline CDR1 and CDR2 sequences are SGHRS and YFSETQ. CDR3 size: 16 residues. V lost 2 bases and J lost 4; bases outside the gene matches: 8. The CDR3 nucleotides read TGCGCCAGCAGCTTCGGGGAGGGACAGGGTCCAGATACGCAGTATTTT. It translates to CASSFGEGQGPDTQYF.

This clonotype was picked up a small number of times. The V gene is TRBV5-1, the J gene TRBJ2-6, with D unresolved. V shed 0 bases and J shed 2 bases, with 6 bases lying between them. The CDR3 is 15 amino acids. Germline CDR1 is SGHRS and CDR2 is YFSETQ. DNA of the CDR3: TGCGCCAGCAGCTTGGGGAGTACTGGGGCCAACGTCCTGACTTTC. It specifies CASSLGSTGANVLTF.

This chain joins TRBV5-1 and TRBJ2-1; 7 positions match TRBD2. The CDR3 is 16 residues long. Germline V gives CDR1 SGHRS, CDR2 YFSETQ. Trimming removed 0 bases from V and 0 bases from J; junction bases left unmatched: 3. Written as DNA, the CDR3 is TGCGCCAGCAGCTTGGCACTAGCGATCTCCTACAATGAGCAGTTCTTC. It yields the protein CASSLALAISYNEQFF. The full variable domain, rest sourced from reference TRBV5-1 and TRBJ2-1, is KAGVTQTPRYLIKTRGQQVTLSCSPISGHRSVSWYQQTPGQGLQFLFEYFSETQRNKGNFPGRFSGRQFSNSRSEMNVSTLELGDSALYLCASSLALAISYNEQFFGPGTRLTVL.